These 21 T cell receptor beta chains share one sample of origin, sequenced in a study of OX40 agonist ivuxolimab in advanced cancers. Profiling relied on immunoSEQ multiplex PCR, and the TCRdb table lists in-frame clones only, not all of them. Of 75,000 to 100,000 clones in the sample, roughly 90% were seen once. Material: CD4+ or CD8+ T cells sorted from blood, obtained in a trial of the OX40 agonist ivuxolimab. All receptors derive from an adult with an advanced solid tumor such as melanoma, head and neck, liver or kidney cancer.

The rearrangement links TRBV18 to TRBJ2-1; D tentatively reads TRBD1 or TRBD2 (5 bases each). This CDR3 is built from 14 residues. CDR1 is KGHSH and CDR2 is LQKENI in the germline V gene. V lost 2 bases, J lost 8 bases, and 13 bases lay in between. The CDR3 coding sequence is TGTGCCAGCTCACCATTGGAACGAGGGGATGAGCAGTTCTTC. It is translated as CASSPLERGDEQFF.

This clone was counted once. The chain combines TRBV2 with TRBJ1-2; D unclear. CDR1 and CDR2 (germline): SNHLY, FYNNEI. The CDR3 runs 11 residues. With 5 bases removed from V and 3 bases from J, the gap between germline ends came to 4 bases. Written as DNA, the CDR3 is TGTGCCAGCAGTCTTTACTATGGCTACACCTTC. It codes for CASSLYYGYTF.

The chain recombines TRBV11-3 with TRBJ2-3; unclear D gene. Germline V lookup: CDR1 SGHNT, CDR2 YENEEA. V lost 2 bases, J lost 4 bases, and 10 bases lay in between. This CDR3 spans 14 amino acids. For the CDR3, the DNA is TGTGCCAGCAGCTTATACCTCCCGCCAGATACGCAGTATTTT. Its protein is CASSLYLPPDTQYF.

The chain carries TRBV9 and TRBJ2-3; D is unclear. This CDR3 is built from 14 residues. Germline-derived CDR1 and CDR2 are SGDLS and YYNGEE. Trimming shortened V by 4 bases and J by 4 bases, and 13 bases separated the two germline ends. The CDR3 bases are TGTGCCAGCAGCCCCTATTACGGAGCAGATACGCAGTATTTT. This codes for CASSPYYGADTQYF.

This chain uses TRBV5-6 with TRBJ2-5, with D perhaps matching TRBD1 or TRBD2 (5 bases each). Germline lookup yields CDR1 SGHDT and CDR2 YYEEEE. CDR3 size: 13 residues. Trimming cost V 2 bases and J 5 bases, with 10 bases left between them. The CDR3: CASSFGDLETQYF. CDR3 DNA: TGTGCCAGCAGCTTTGGGGACCTGGAGACCCAGTACTTC.

The chain has TRBV29-1 and TRBJ1-3; possible D gene TRBD1, 6 bases. Germline CDR1 is SQVTM and CDR2 is ANQGSEA. The V end lost 2 bases, the J end lost 8 bases, and 16 bases lay between the germline ends. The CDR3 covers 14 residues. CDR3 in amino acids: CSVELTGRRDTIYF. The CDR3 coding sequence is TGCAGCGTTGAATTGACAGGAAGAAGGGACACCATATATTTT.

A single count supports this clone. This sequence joins TRBV7-2 and TRBJ2-7; 7 bases line up with TRBD2. The CDR3 length is 12 residues. J was trimmed by 3 bases and V by 5 bases; bases with no gene match: 1. Germline-derived CDR1 and CDR2 are SGHTA and FQGNSA. CDR3 nucleotides: TGTGCCAGCAGCCAGCGGGGCTACGAGCAGTACTTC. It yields the protein CASSQRGYEQYF.

The genes are TRBV7-6 and TRBJ1-1; 8 positions agree with TRBD1. The length of the CDR3 is 12 residues. Germline V gene sequence: CDR1 SGHVS, CDR2 FNYEAQ. V trimming: 5 bases; J trimming: 8 bases; junction bases outside the gene matches: 4. The CDR3 here is CASSRTGKEAFF. CDR3 coding DNA: TGTGCCAGCAGCAGGACAGGGAAGGAAGCTTTCTTT.

V is TRBV27 and J is TRBJ2-1; the D gene is possibly TRBD1 (5 bases). Germline V gene sequence: CDR1 MNHEY, CDR2 SMNVEV (reference sequence). With 2 bases removed from V and 1 base from J, the gap between germline ends came to 6 bases. The CDR3 has 14 residues. In nucleotides, the CDR3 is TGTGCCAGCAGTTTAGCAGGGTCCTACAATGAGCAGTTCTTC. This gives the protein CASSLAGSYNEQFF.

The chain has TRBV6-6 and TRBJ2-5; 11 nucleotides line up with TRBD1. Germline V gives CDR1 MNHNY, CDR2 SVGAGI (reference sequence). CDR3 length: 16 residues. V lost 6 bases, J lost 5 bases, and 11 bases stayed unmatched. The CDR3: CASRQRTGGGRETQYF. The CDR3 nucleotides read TGTGCCAGCAGGCAAAGGACAGGGGGCGGGAGGGAGACCCAGTACTTC.

This chain joins TRBV29-1 and TRBJ2-1; D is perhaps TRBD2 (5 bases). Trimming shortened V by 3 bases and J by 7 bases, and 13 bases separated the two germline ends. Germline V gene sequence: CDR1 SQVTM, CDR2 ANQGSEA. The CDR3 totals 13 residues. The CDR3 sequence is CSVEGLARNEQFF. In DNA, the CDR3 is TGCAGCGTTGAGGGGTTAGCGCGTAATGAGCAGTTCTTC.

The V call is TRBV6-1, the J call TRBJ2-3, with TRBD2 matching over 10 bases. This CDR3 region has 18 residues. J gave up 5 bases and V 0 bases, and 11 bases lay outside the gene matches. CDR1 and CDR2 from the germline V gene are MNHNS and SASEGT. This CDR3 is CASSEATRTSGRVDTQYF. Written as DNA, the CDR3 is TGTGCCAGCAGTGAAGCGACCCGGACTAGCGGAAGGGTAGATACGCAGTATTTT.

This clone occurred once. V gene TRBV28 combines with J gene TRBJ1-5, with D tentatively TRBD1 (6 bases). In germline, CDR1 is MDHEN, CDR2 SYDVKM. V was trimmed by 7 bases and J by 1 base, leaving 11 bases between them. This CDR3 contains 14 residues. CDR3 residues: CASKGVVSNQPQHF. The DNA for the CDR3 is TGTGCCAGCAAGGGGGTGGTAAGCAATCAGCCCCAGCATTTT.

J is TRBJ1-2 and V is TRBV29-1; D not certain. Per the germline V gene, CDR1 is SQVTM and CDR2 is ANQGSEA. CDR3 length: 13 amino acids. The V gene lost 5 bases and the J gene lost 3 bases, with 13 bases spanning the gap. CDR3 sequence (DNA): TGCAGCGTTTCAGGTTTCGGGGACTATGGCTACACCTTC. Protein product: CSVSGFGDYGYTF. Based on the CDR3 plus reference TRBV29-1 and TRBJ1-2, the full variable domain is SAVISQKPSRDICQRGTSLTIQCQVDSQVTMMFWYRQQPGQSLTLIATANQGSEATYESGFVIDKFPISRPNLTFSTLTVSNMSPEDSSIYLCSVSGFGDYGYTFGSGTRLTVV.

V usage is TRBV7-2 and J usage is TRBJ2-7; TRBD2 might be the D (6 bases). CDR1 and CDR2 from the germline V gene are SGHTA and FQGNSA. The CDR3 extends over 17 amino acids. V lost 1 base and J lost 0, with 16 bases in between. DNA for the CDR3: TGTGCCAGCAGCTTAGAGGGGACTGGCGGGCTCTCCTACGAGCAGTACTTC. It encodes CASSLEGTGGLSYEQYF.

J is TRBJ2-1 and V is TRBV5-1; D unclear. CDR3 size: 12 residues. Germline CDR1 reads SGHRS; CDR2 reads YFSETQ. With 4 bases removed from V and 8 bases from J, the gap between germline ends came to 10 bases. The CDR3 reads CASSPDSYEQFF. CDR3 bases: TGCGCCAGCAGCCCCGATTCGTATGAGCAGTTCTTC.

V and J are TRBV18 and TRBJ2-3; 9 nucleotides agree with TRBD1. The CDR3 is 15 residues long. Germline V gene lookup returns CDR1 KGHSH and CDR2 LQKENI. The V segment lost 2 bases and the J segment 3 bases; nucleotides outside the gene matches: 3. CDR3 protein: CASSPTGQGTDTQYF. As DNA, the CDR3 is TGTGCCAGCTCACCAACGGGACAGGGAACAGATACGCAGTATTTT.

V usage is TRBV5-1 and J usage is TRBJ2-7; D perhaps matches TRBD2 (6 bases). V was trimmed by 0 bases and J by 0 bases, leaving 7 bases between them. The CDR3 contains 14 residues. In germline, CDR1 is SGHRS, CDR2 YFSETQ. The CDR3 DNA reads TGCGCCAGCAGCTTGGGGGACTCCTCCTACGAGCAGTACTTC. Amino acids: CASSLGDSSYEQYF.

This clone has only a few counts. The chain employs TRBV30 and TRBJ1-5, with D perhaps matching TRBD1 (6 bases). The V end lost 1 base, the J end lost 2 bases, and 12 bases lay between the germline ends. The CDR3 has 15 residues. The V gene's germline CDR1 is GTSNPN and CDR2 SVGIG (reference sequence). CDR3 in amino acids: CAWSEGGVGNQPQHF. The CDR3 nucleotides are TGTGCCTGGAGTGAGGGGGGGGTTGGCAATCAGCCCCAGCATTTT.

V gene TRBV30 combines with J gene TRBJ1-1, with 7 nucleotides matching TRBD1. The trim removed 2 bases at V and 1 base at J, leaving 1 base unmatched. The CDR3 sequence is 13 residues long. Germline V gene data show CDR1 as GTSNPN and CDR2 as SVGIG (reference sequence). As DNA, the CDR3 is TGTGCCTGGAGTCGGGACAGGAACACTGAAGCTTTCTTT. Its protein product is CAWSRDRNTEAFF. The variable domain in full, with the rest retrieved from reference TRBV30 and TRBJ1-1, is SQTIHQWPATLVQPVGSPLSLECTVEGTSNPNLYWYRQAAGRGLQLLFYSVGIGQISSEVPQNLSASRPQDRQFILSSKKLLLSDSGFYLCAWSRDRNTEAFFGQGTRLTVV.

V and J are TRBV27 and TRBJ1-6; TRBD1 might be the D (5 bases). V was trimmed by 3 bases and J by 6 bases, leaving 15 bases between them. The CDR3 is 16 amino acids. Germline CDR1 reads MNHEY; CDR2 reads SMNVEV (reference sequence). The CDR3: CASSFSPRAVNSPLHF. In DNA, the CDR3 is TGTGCCAGCAGTTTCTCCCCCAGGGCGGTTAATTCACCCCTCCACTTT.